These T cell receptor beta chains were read from a single sample in a study of Ad26.COV2.S vaccination and SARS-CoV-2 variants. Sequenced by immunoSEQ multiplex PCR; TCRdb stores in-frame clones only, minus some. The table records about half a million clones, roughly nine tenths of them present only once. Sequences were derived from peripheral blood, sampled in a trial of Ad26.COV2.S vaccine versus placebo. The receptors originated from a person between 18 and 65 years old who received the Ad26.COV2.S COVID-19 vaccine or a placebo. Both conserved end residues are trimmed from each CDR3. Each record gives: CDR3 protein, V gene, clone size. Only some rows state a clone size, as once, few, many or a class for expanded clones.

CDR3: ASSLIGGLDAF
V: TRBV11-2
size: -

CDR3: ASSQEGTEEAF
V: TRBV3-1/TRBV3-2
size: once

CDR3: ASSRDSGEKLF
V: TRBV18
size: -

CDR3: ASSFPGTATEAF
V: TRBV28
size: -

CDR3: ASSLSVEQY
V: TRBV5-5
size: -

CDR3: ASSFWQGGTEAF
V: TRBV27
size: -

CDR3: ASTRAGGSYNEQF
V: TRBV19
size: -

CDR3: ASRAGTPLANYGYT
V: TRBV27
size: -

CDR3: ASIQSRQFPYEQY
V: TRBV2
size: -

CDR3: ASSQQGTGEVYGYT
V: TRBV4-2
size: once

CDR3: ASSSEMNTEAF
V: TRBV7-2
size: -

CDR3: ASSWDRGRHEQY
V: TRBV6-6
size: -

CDR3: ASRPGPAASGGYTDTQY
V: TRBV7-2
size: -

CDR3: ASLAPSYEQY
V: TRBV6-5
size: -

CDR3: ASRGDRGRRDTQY
V: TRBV27
size: -

CDR3: ASSLAPYSMGETQY
V: TRBV5-1
size: -